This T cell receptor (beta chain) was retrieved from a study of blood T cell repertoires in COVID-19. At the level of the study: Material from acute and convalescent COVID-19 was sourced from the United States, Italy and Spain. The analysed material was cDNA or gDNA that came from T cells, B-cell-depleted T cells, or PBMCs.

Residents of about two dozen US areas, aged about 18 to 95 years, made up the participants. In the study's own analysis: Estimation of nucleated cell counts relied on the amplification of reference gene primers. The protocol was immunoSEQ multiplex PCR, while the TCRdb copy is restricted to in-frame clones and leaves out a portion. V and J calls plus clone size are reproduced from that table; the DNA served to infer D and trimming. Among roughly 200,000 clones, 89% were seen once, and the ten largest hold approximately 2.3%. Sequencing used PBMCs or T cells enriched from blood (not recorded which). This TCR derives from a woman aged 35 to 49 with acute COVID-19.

In DNA, the CDR3 is TGTGCCAGCGGCAGGGGACCCTCTGAAGCTTTCTTT. It translates to CASGRGPSEAFF. V usage is TRBV25-1 and J usage is TRBJ1-1, with D perhaps matching TRBD1 (6 bases). Trimming pared 8 bases from V and 6 bases from J, leaving 13 bases between. CDR1 and CDR2 (germline): MGHDK, SYGVNS. The CDR3 is 12 residues long.